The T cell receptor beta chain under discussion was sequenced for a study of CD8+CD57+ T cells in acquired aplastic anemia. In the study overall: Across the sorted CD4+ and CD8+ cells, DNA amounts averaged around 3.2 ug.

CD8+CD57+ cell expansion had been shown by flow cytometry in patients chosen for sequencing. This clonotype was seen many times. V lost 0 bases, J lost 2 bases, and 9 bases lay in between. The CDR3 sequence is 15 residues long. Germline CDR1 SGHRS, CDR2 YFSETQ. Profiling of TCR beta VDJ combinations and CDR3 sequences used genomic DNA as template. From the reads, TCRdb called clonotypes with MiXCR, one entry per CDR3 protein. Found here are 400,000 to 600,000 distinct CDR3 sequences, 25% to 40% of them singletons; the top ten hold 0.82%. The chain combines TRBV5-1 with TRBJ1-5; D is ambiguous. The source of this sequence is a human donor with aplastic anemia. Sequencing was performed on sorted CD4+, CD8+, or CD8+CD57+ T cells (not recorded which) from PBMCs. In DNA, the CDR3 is TGCGCCAGCAGCTTGGAGTCCGGGCGCAATCAGCCCCAGCATTTT. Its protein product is CASSLESGRNQPQHF. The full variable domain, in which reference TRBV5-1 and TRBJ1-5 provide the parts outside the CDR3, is KAGVTQTPRYLIKTRGQQVTLSCSPISGHRSVSWYQQTPGQGLQFLFEYFSETQRNKGNFPGRFSGRQFSNSRSEMNVSTLELGDSALYLCASSLESGRNQPQHFGDGTRLSIL.